This T cell receptor (beta chain) was documented in a study of regulatory T cells in long-lasting Graves disease. Whole-study results and caveats: Not thyroid tissue but only peripheral blood was studied. Lower TCR diversity was seen in persistent Graves' patients than in newly diagnosed ones.

CDR3 size: 16 residues. Germline V lookup: CDR1 SGDLS, CDR2 YYNGEE. Trimming at V came to 3 bases and at J to 8 bases, leaving 14 bases not matched to a gene. Arm-PCR with iRepertoire HTBI primers amplified the CDR3 regions for these TCR beta libraries. The authors' processing: Segment identification across samples yielded 55 to 65 TRBV and roughly 15 TRBJ segments. TCRdb passed the multiplex PCR reads through MiXCR, listing each CDR3 protein once. In this record, the V and J calls reflect TCRdb's handling and not the investigators' own analysis. This sample yields fewer than 350,000 distinct CDR3 sequences, of which about a sixth are seen a single time; about 36% belongs to the top ten. This clonotype has a count of ten or more. Its target is unknown. Time point denoted: newly diagnosed GD, antithyroid drugs for less than 3 months. PBMC RNA was the source of the TCR library.

The sequenced sample was peripheral blood mononuclear cells (PBMCs), obtained at new diagnosis, from a patient treated with antithyroid drugs. The V and J genes are TRBV9 and TRBJ1-1, with 9 nucleotides matching TRBD1. The origin of this receptor is a female donor with Graves disease. In DNA form, the CDR3 reads TGTGCCAGCAGCGCGGGACAGGGCTCGGGTTTAATAGAAGCTTTCTTT. It specifies CASSAGQGSGLIEAFF.